One and the same sample provided the 19 T cell receptor delta chains below, sequenced in a study of gamma-delta T cells after stem cell transplantation. TCRdb called clones from the RT-PCR reads again using CATT. The sample lists approximately 2,500 delta-chain clones; 18% were seen once. The sequenced sample was gamma-delta T cells. The receptors were gathered from a human donor. It is not recorded whose cells these are; they may come from a transplant donor.

Within the sample, this clone is medium-sized. The genes are TRDV1 and TRDJ2, with D possibly matching TRDD2 (5 bases). CDR1 and CDR2 (germline): TSWWSYY, QGS. V was trimmed by 3 bases and J by 0 bases, leaving 20 bases between them. The CDR3 has 19 amino acids. CDR3 nucleotides: TGTGCTCTTGGGGACCCTACCCTTTCCGTCACTCCTTTGACAGCACAACTCTTCTTT. Translation: CALGDPTLSVTPLTAQLFF.

As for this clone: At one of its ends the junction is not consistent with the germline gene, which may arise from a read error. Additional DNA sequences in this sample encode the identical CDR3. V gene TRDV1 combines with J gene TRDJ1; D may be TRDD2 (6 bases). The CDR3 extends over 20 amino acids. Germline CDR1 reads TSWWSYY; CDR2 reads QGS. CDR3 in amino acids: CALGSSPLPSPGCYTDKLIF. The CDR3 bases are TGCGCTCTTGGGTCCTCCCCATTGCCTTCCCCCGGCTGTTACACCGATAAACTCATCTTT.

This clone appeared a few times. Compared with germline, one end of the junction differs, possibly owing to a read error. The identical CDR3 is also encoded by other nucleotide sequences in the sample. J is TRDJ1 and V is TRDV1; 11 bases are a match to TRDD3. The CDR3 consists of 19 residues. Germline CDR1 TSWWSYY, CDR2 QGS. CDR3 in amino acids: CALAPLRWGILITTDKLIF. The CDR3 DNA follows: TGTGCTCTTGCCCCTTTACGCTGGGGGATACTAATTACCACCGATAAGCTCATCTTT.

This clone was recorded a few times. This chain connects TRDV1 to TRDJ1, with TRDD3 identical over 13 bases. The CDR3 has 23 residues. V was clipped by 9 bases and J by 0 bases; unmatched bases: 28. The germline gives CDR1 TSWWSYY, CDR2 QGS. CDR3 coding DNA: TGTGCTCTCCGGGGCCCCGATTTCCTACTGGGGGATACGAACGGGGTTTACACCGATAAACTCATCTTT. It codes for CALRGPDFLLGDTNGVYTDKLIF.

This clone was seen a few times. This could be a read error, since a much larger clone is one nucleotide away. CDR3 bases: TGTGCCTGTGTCCCCGTCAGGAAATCCTGGGACACCCGACAGATGTTTTTC. It yields the protein CACVPVRKSWDTRQMFF. The chain joins TRDV2 to TRDJ3; D ambiguous. Germline lookup yields CDR1 GEAIGNYY and CDR2 EKD. This CDR3 has 17 amino acids. The V end lost 5 bases, the J end lost 1 base, and 14 bases lay between the germline ends.

In this sample, this clone turned up a few times. It may be a read error: a sequence one base away is much more abundant. The chain links TRDV1 to TRDJ1; 8 positions agree with TRDD3. Germline CDR1 and CDR2: TSWWSYY and QGS. This CDR3 region has 20 residues. CDR3 loop: CALRELPYSCVLGARDKLIF. CDR3 in DNA: TGTGCTCTTAGGGAACTTCCCTATTCCTGCGTACTGGGGGCCCGCGATAAACTCATCTTT.

There are a few counts of this clone. The chain recombines TRDV1 with TRDJ1, with 13 bases lining up with TRDD3. Germline lookup yields CDR1 TSWWSYY and CDR2 QGS. The CDR3 spans 24 residues. The trim removed 0 bases at V and 0 bases at J, leaving 22 bases unmatched. The CDR3 here is CALGELVPAPYWGIRTRYTDKLIF. CDR3 bases: TGTGCTCTTGGGGAACTAGTACCAGCCCCGTACTGGGGGATACGCACCCGCTACACCGATAAACTCATCTTT.

By proportion, this clone is medium-sized. This sequence joins TRDV1 and TRDJ1, with 9 bases fitting TRDD3. Germline lookup yields CDR1 TSWWSYY and CDR2 QGS. This CDR3 spans 19 amino acids. V lost 1 base, J lost 0 bases, and 12 bases stayed unmatched. Here the CDR3 reads CALGERVAYWGTHTDKLIF. The CDR3 DNA reads TGTGCTCTTGGGGAACGCGTGGCGTACTGGGGGACACACACCGATAAACTCATCTTT.

This clone was picked up a small number of times. The chain employs TRDV1 and TRDJ2, with 13 nucleotides matching TRDD3. Germline lookup yields CDR1 TSWWSYY and CDR2 QGS. The CDR3 extends over 22 amino acids. J was trimmed by 4 bases and V by 4 bases; bases with no gene match: 21. CDR3 in DNA: TGTGCTCTTGGGGGCCCTTCACTGGGGGATACGAAAGGAGCGGTAAGGACAGCACAACTCTTCTTT. It encodes CALGGPSLGDTKGAVRTAQLFF.

No V gene call is available, although the J gene is TRDJ1; TRDD3 reflects the table's D call only, with no check against the DNA. The CDR3 contains 23 residues. CDR3 in amino acids: CALGEKMGLPRRWGILRTDKLIF. The CDR3 nucleotides are TGTGCTCTTGGGGAGAAAATGGGACTACCCCGACGTTGGGGGATACTACGGACCGATAAACTCATCTTT.

This clone was detected a few times. The V call is TRDV1, the J call TRDJ2, with 10 bases matching TRDD3. Trimming took 5 bases from V and 0 from J; bases not matched to a gene: 18. Germline V gene data show CDR1 as TSWWSYY and CDR2 as QGS. The CDR3 is 21 residues long. The CDR3 sequence: CALGPPTFNHWGIALTAQLFF. The CDR3 coding sequence is TGTGCTCTTGGGCCTCCTACGTTTAACCACTGGGGGATCGCTTTGACAGCACAACTCTTCTTT.

This clone was seen a handful of times. This chain links TRDV1 with TRDJ1; TRDD3 matches at 11 bases. Germline V gives CDR1 TSWWSYY, CDR2 QGS. Unmatched junction bases numbered 20, after V lost 2 bases and J lost 0 bases. The CDR3 loop spans 22 amino acids. CDR3 DNA sequence: TGTGCTCTTGGGGAAAAGTCCTCCGTTACACTGGGGGATATTGCCTACACCGATAAACTCATCTTT. Protein sequence: CALGEKSSVTLGDIAYTDKLIF.

The V gene reported is TRDV2; the J gene is uncalled; the D call of TRDD3 is as the table states it, not checked on the DNA. Germline V lookup: CDR1 GEAIGNYY, CDR2 EKD. CDR3 length equals 22 residues. The CDR3 region has the DNA TGTGCCTGTGACACCGTACTGGGGGATACTCGGGGGATCTCCTGGGACACCCGACAAATGTTTTTC. Its protein product is CACDTVLGDTRGISWDTRQMFF.

By its share, this clone is medium-sized (0.01 to 0.1%). This chain joins TRDV1 and TRDJ1; D is possibly TRDD3 (6 bases). This CDR3 has 19 residues. V lost 4 bases and J lost 3, with 27 bases in between. The germline CDR1 and CDR2 sequences are TSWWSYY and QGS. CDR3: CALGVPPNAGVRGSDKLIF. The CDR3 region has the DNA TGTGCTCTTGGGGTCCCTCCTAACGCGGGGGTTCGGGGATCCGATAAACTCATCTTT.

This clone was picked up a small number of times. This may arise from a read error, as a much more abundant clone is one base away. The V call is TRDV2, the J call TRDJ3, with a tentative D call TRDD3 (6 bases). The V end was cut by 0 bases, the J end by 0 bases, with 14 bases between. Per germline, CDR1 GEAIGNYY and CDR2 EKD. This CDR3 spans 19 amino acids. CDR3 amino acids: CACDTWGATGSWDTRQMFF. CDR3 DNA: TGTGCCTGTGACACCTGGGGGGCGACAGGCTCCTGGGACACCCGACAGATGTTTTTC.

The rearrangement uses TRDV2 and TRDJ3, with 13 bases fitting TRDD3. The CDR3 spans 18 residues. Germline trimming cut 0 bases from V and 4 bases from J; bases unmatched to any gene: 2. Germline CDR1 GEAIGNYY, CDR2 EKD. As DNA, the CDR3 is TGTGCCTGTGACACCGTACTGGGGGATACGTGGGACACCCGACAGATGTTTTTC. Translating it yields CACDTVLGDTWDTRQMFF.

As for this clone: This may be a read error: a much more frequent sequence differs by one nucleotide. The rearrangement joins TRDV1 to TRDJ2; TRDD3 matches 13 bases. TCRdb does not report a J gene; here it was assigned by matching the DNA to germline references. CDR3 size: 23 residues. In germline, CDR1 is TSWWSYY, CDR2 QGS. V dropped 0 bases and J dropped 0; count of bases not matched to a gene: 16. In DNA form, the CDR3 reads TGTGCTCTTGGGGAACTTCCTATCAATCTTGTACTGGGGGATACGACTTTGACAGCACAACTCTTCTTT. It yields the protein CALGELPINLVLGDTTLTAQLFF.

This clone was seen a few times. This same CDR3 is encoded by further DNA sequences in the sample. The CDR3 sequence is CALGERVKVGDTLTAQLFF. In DNA, the CDR3 is TGTGCTCTTGGGGAGCGGGTGAAGGTGGGGGATACTCTGACAGCACAACTCTTCTTT. This chain uses TRDV1 with TRDJ2, with TRDD3 matching 10 bases. This CDR3 has 19 amino acids. CDR1 is TSWWSYY, CDR2 QGS, per germline. V lost 3 bases, J lost 3 bases, and 13 bases stayed unmatched.

The gene calls are TRDV1 and TRDJ1; 7 positions match TRDD3. From germline, CDR1 is TSWWSYY and CDR2 QGS. The CDR3 runs 20 residues. J lost 5 bases, V lost 1 base, and 22 bases had no gene match. The CDR3 region has the DNA TGTGCTCTTGGGGAACCGGCGCCTACTGGGGCCCTTATACTGGGGGATAAACTCATCTTT. This codes for CALGEPAPTGALILGDKLIF.